This T cell receptor (beta chain) was sequenced during a study of CD8+ T cells in alopecia areata. Following extraction, RNA underwent reverse transcription to cDNA, which served as the sequencing template. Some clones are missing from TCRdb's copy, which holds only in-frame ones; the method was immunoSEQ multiplex PCR. In the table there are under 25,000 clones, more than 60% of which are singletons. This clone was seen only once. The CDR3 is 15 amino acids. Trimming removed 5 bases at V and 9 bases at J, with 20 bases between. Germline V gene lookup returns CDR1 WSHSY and CDR2 SAAADI. Alopecia areata patients provided lesional scalp punch biopsies and peripheral blood.

This sequence joins TRBV10-2 and TRBJ2-1; a weak D match, TRBD2 (5 bases). The receptor was derived from a human donor with alopecia areata. The specimen was skin, collected at week 0. The CDR3 here is CASSTWTSLVGEQFF. The CDR3 nucleotides read TGCGCCAGCAGTACTTGGACTTCTTTGGTGGGTGAGCAGTTCTTC.